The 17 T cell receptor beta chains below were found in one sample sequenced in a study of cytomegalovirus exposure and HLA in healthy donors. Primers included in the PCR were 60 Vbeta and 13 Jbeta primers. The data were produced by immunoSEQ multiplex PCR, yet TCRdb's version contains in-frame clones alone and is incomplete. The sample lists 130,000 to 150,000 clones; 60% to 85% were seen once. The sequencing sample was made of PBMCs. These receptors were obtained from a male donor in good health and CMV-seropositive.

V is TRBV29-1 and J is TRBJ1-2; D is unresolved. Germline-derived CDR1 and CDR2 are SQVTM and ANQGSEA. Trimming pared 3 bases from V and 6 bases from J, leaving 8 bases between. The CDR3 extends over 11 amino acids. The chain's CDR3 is CSVDSIHGYTF. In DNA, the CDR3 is TGCAGCGTTGACAGTATCCATGGCTACACCTTC.

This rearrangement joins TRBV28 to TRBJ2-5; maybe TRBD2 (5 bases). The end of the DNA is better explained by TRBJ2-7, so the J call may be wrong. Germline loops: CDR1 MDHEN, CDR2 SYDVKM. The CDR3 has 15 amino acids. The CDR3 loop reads CASTPGRAHSYEQYF. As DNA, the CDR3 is TGTGCCAGCACCCCGGGAAGGGCTCACTCCTACGAGCAGTACTTC.

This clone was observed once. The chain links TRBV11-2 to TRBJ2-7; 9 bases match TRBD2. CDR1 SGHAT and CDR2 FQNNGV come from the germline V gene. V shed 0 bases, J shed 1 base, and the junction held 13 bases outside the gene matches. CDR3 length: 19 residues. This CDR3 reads CASSLDWDPGTSRSYEQYF. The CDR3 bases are TGTGCCAGCAGCTTAGATTGGGACCCCGGGACTAGCAGATCCTACGAGCAGTACTTC. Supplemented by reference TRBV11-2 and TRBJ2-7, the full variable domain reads EAGVAQSPRYKIIEKRQSVAFWCNPISGHATLYWYQQILGQGPKLLIQFQNNGVVDDSQLPKDRFSAERLKGVDSTLKIQPAKLEDSAVYLCASSLDWDPGTSRSYEQYFGPGTRLTVT.

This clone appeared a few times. For the CDR3, the DNA is TGCGCCAGCAGTGAGTCGAGGTATACTGAAGCTTTCTTT. Translated: CASSESRYTEAFF. The gene calls are TRBV10-1 and TRBJ1-1; no firm D call. The V end lost 0 bases, the J end lost 5 bases, and 7 bases lay between the germline ends. This CDR3 region has 13 residues. Looked up from germline, CDR1 is WNHNN and CDR2 is SYGVQD (reference sequence).

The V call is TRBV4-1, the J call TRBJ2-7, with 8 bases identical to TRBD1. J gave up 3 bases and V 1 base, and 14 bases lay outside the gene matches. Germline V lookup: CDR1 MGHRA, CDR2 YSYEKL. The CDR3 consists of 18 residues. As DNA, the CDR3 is TGCGCCAGCAGCCAAGGGGCAGGGGGCGGATCTAGCGACTACGAGCAGTACTTC. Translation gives CASSQGAGGGSSDYEQYF.

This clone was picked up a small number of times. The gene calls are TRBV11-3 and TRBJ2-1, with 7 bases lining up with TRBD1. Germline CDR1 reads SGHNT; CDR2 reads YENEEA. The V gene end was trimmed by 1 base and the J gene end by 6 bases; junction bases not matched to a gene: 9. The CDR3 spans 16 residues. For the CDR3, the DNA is TGTGCCAGCAGCTTAGGCAGGGACAGTAGGAGCAATGAGCAGTTCTTC. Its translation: CASSLGRDSRSNEQFF.

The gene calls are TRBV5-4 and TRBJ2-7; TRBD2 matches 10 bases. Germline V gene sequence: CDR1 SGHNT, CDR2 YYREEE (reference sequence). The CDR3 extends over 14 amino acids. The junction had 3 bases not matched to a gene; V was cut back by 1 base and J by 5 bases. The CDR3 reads CASSLSGRAHEQYF. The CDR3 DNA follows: TGTGCCAGCAGCTTGAGCGGGAGGGCCCACGAGCAGTACTTC.

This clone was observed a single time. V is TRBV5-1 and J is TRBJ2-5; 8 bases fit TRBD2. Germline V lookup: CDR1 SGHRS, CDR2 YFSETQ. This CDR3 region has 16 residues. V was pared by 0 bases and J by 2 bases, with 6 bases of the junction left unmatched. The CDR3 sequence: CASSLGVAGSQETQYF. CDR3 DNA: TGCGCCAGCAGCTTGGGGGTAGCGGGGAGTCAAGAGACCCAGTACTTC.

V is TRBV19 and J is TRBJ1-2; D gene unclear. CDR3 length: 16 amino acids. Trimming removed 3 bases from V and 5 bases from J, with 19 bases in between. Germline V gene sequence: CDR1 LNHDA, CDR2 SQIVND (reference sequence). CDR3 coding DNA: TGTGCCAGTAGTATTAAGCTGGGGAGAGAGTATTATGGCTACACCTTC. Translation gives CASSIKLGREYYGYTF.

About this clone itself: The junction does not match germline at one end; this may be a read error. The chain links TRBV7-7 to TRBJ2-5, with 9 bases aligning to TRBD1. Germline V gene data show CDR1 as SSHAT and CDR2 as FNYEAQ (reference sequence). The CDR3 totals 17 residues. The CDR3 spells CASSQTGTGLVRETQYF. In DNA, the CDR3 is TGTGCTAGCAGCCAAACCGGGACAGGGCTTGTAAGAGAGACCCAGTACTTC.

DNA for the CDR3: TGCGCCAGCAGGGCGACAGGGGGCGTCACTGAAGCTTTCTTT. Amino acids: CASRATGGVTEAFF. The V gene is TRBV5-1, the J gene TRBJ1-1, with 10 bases aligning to TRBD1. Germline CDR1 reads SGHRS; CDR2 reads YFSETQ. The CDR3 contains 14 residues. J gave up 4 bases and V 5 bases, and 5 bases lay outside the gene matches.

The CDR3 DNA sequence: TGTGCCAGCAGCCCCGATAGCGGGGCCCAGGCAGATACGCAGTATTTT. Protein: CASSPDSGAQADTQYF. The chain joins TRBV7-3 to TRBJ2-3, with 8 positions matching TRBD2. V gave up 5 bases and J gave up 4 bases; unmatched junction bases: 11. CDR1 and CDR2 from the germline V gene are SGHTA and FQGTGA. This CDR3 spans 16 amino acids.

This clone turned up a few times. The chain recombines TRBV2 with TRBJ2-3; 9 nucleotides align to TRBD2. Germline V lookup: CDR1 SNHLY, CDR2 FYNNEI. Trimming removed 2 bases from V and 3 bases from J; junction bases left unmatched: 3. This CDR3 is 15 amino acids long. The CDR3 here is CASSERRGGTDTQYF. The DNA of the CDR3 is TGTGCCAGCAGTGAACGGCGGGGGGGAACAGATACGCAGTATTTT.

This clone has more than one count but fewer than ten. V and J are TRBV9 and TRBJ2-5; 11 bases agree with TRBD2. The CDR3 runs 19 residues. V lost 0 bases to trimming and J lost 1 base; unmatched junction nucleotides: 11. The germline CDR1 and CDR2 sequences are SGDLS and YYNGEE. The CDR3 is CASSVGLAGGPTIQETQYF. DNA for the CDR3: TGTGCCAGCAGCGTAGGTCTAGCGGGGGGACCTACCATCCAAGAGACCCAGTACTTC.

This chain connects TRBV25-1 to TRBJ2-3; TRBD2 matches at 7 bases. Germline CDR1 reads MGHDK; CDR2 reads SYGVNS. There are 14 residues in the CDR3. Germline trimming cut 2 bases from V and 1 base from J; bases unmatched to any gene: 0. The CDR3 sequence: CASSEGGGTDTQYF. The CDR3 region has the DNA TGTGCCAGCAGTGAAGGGGGGGGCACAGATACGCAGTATTTT.

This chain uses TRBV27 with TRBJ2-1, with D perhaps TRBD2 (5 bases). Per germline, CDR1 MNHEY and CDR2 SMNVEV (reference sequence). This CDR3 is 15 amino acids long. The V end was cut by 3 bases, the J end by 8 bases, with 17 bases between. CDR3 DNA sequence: TGTGCCAGCAGTTTTTATTTCGGGAAGTCCCATGAGCAGTTCTTC. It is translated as CASSFYFGKSHEQFF.

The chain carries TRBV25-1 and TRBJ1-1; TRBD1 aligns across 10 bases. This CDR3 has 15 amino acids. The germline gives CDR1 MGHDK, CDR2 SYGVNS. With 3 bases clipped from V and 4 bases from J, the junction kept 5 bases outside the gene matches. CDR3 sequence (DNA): TGTGCCAGCAGTGATGACAGGGGGCCCATCACTGAAGCTTTCTTT. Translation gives CASSDDRGPITEAFF.